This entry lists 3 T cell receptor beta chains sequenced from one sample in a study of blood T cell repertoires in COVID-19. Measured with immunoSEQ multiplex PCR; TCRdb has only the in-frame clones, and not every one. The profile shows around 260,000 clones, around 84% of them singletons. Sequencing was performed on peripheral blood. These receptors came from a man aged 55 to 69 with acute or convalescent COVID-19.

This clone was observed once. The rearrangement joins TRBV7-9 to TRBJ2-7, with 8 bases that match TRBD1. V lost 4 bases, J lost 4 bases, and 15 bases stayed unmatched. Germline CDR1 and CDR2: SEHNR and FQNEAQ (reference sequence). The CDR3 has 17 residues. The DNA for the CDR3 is TGTGCCAGCAGCTCGACTACGCTCGGGACAGGCTCTTACGAGCAGTACTTC. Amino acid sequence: CASSSTTLGTGSYEQYF.

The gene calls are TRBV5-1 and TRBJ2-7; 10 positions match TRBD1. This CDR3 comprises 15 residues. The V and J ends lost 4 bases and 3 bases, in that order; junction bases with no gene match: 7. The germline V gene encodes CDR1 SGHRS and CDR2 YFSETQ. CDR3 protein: CASSLGQGEIYEQYF. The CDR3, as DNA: TGCGCCAGCAGCCTCGGACAGGGGGAAATCTACGAGCAGTACTTC.

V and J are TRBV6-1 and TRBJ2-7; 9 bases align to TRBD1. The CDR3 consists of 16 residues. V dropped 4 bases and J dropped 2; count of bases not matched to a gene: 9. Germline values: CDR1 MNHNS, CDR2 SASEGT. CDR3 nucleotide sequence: TGTGCCAGCAGTGGCTCCGGGACAGGGTATACCTACGAGCAGTACTTC. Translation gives CASSGSGTGYTYEQYF.